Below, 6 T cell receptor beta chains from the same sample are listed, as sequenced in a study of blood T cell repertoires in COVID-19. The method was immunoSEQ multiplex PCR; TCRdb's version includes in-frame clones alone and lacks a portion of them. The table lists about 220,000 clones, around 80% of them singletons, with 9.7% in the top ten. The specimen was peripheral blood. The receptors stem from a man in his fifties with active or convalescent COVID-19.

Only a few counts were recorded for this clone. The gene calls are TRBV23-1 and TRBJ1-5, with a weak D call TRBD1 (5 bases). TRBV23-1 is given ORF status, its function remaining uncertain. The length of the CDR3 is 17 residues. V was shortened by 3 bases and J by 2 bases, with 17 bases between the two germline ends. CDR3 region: CASSHPTEKFCNQPQHF. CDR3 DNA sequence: TGCGCCAGCAGTCACCCGACAGAGAAATTTTGCAATCAGCCCCAGCATTTT.

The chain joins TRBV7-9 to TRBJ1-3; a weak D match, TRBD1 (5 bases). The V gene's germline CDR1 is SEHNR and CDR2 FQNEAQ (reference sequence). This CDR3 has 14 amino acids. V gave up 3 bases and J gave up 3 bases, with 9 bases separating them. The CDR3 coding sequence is TGTGCCAGCAGCTTTAGAACAGGTGGAAACACCATATATTTT. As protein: CASSFRTGGNTIYF.

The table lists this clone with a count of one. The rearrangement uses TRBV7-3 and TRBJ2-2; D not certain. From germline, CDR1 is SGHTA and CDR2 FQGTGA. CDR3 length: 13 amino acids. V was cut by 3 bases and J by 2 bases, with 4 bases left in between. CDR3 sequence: CASSFGNTGELFF. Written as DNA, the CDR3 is TGTGCCAGCAGCTTCGGTAACACCGGGGAGCTGTTTTTT. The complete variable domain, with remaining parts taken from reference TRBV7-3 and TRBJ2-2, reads GAGVSQTPSNKVTEKGKYVELRCDPISGHTALYWYRQSLGQGPEFLIYFQGTGAADDSGLPNDRFFAVRPEGSVSTLKIQRTERGDSAVYLCASSFGNTGELFFGEGSRLTVL.

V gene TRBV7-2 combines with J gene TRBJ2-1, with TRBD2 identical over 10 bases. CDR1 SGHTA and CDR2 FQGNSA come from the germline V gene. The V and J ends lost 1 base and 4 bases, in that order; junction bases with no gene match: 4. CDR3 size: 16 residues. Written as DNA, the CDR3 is TGTGCCAGCAGCTTAGGGCCTAGCGGGGGTTACAATGAGCAGTTCTTC. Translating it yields CASSLGPSGGYNEQFF. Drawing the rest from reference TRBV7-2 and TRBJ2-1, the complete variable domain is GAGVSQSPSNKVTEKGKDVELRCDPISGHTALYWYRQSLGQGLEFLIYFQGNSAPDKSGLPSDRFSAERTGGSVSTLTIQRTQQEDSAVYLCASSLGPSGGYNEQFFGPGTRLTVL.

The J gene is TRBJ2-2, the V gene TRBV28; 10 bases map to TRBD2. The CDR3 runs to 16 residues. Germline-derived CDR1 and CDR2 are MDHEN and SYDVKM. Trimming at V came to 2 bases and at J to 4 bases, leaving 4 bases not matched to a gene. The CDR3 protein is CASSLPSGRGTGELFF. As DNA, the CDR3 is TGTGCCAGCAGTTTACCGAGCGGGAGGGGCACCGGGGAGCTGTTTTTT.

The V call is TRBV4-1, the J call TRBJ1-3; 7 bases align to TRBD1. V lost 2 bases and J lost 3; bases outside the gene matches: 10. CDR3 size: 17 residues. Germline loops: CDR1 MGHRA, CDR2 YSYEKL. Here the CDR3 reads CASSQNHRGVGGNTIYF. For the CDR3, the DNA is TGCGCCAGCAGCCAAAACCACAGGGGTGTTGGTGGAAACACCATATATTTT.